A single sample is the source of the 30 T cell receptor beta chains below, sequenced in a study of early T cells in non-severe SARS-CoV-2 infection. MiXCR, run by TCRdb on the 5' RACE reads, gives a single entry per CDR3 protein. The sample carries around 44,000 distinct CDR3 sequences, roughly 9.8% recorded once. Sequencing was carried out using whole blood. The receptors were gathered from an adult who was a healthcare worker with PCR-confirmed SARS-CoV-2 infection or an uninfected control (not recorded which).

This clonotype was recorded many times. The chain employs TRBV5-1 and TRBJ2-1, with D perhaps assigned TRBD1 or TRBD2 (5 bases each). The CDR3 has 16 residues. Germline V CDR1 and CDR2: SGHRS, YFSETQ. V was shortened by 0 bases and J by 4 bases, with 14 bases between the two germline ends. CDR3 DNA sequence: TGCGCCAGCAGCTTGGACCCGGGACCGCTTTACAATGAGCAGTTCTTC. This translates into CASSLDPGPLYNEQFF.

The gene calls are TRBV10-3 and TRBJ2-2; D not certain. Trimming removed 4 bases at V and 1 base at J, with 10 bases between. CDR1 is ENHRY and CDR2 is SYGVKD in the germline V gene. The CDR3 has 15 amino acids. As DNA, the CDR3 is TGTGCCATCAGTGGCGCAGAAAGGAACACCGGGGAGCTGTTTTTT. Its translation: CAISGAERNTGELFF.

This sequence joins TRBV12-3 or TRBV12-4 and TRBJ1-2; a possible D gene is TRBD1 (6 bases). The V end was cut by 3 bases, the J end by 2 bases, with 13 bases between. The CDR3 runs 15 residues. In DNA form, the CDR3 reads TGTGCCAGCAGTTTCACCCGGACAGACAACTATGGCTACACCTTC. Translated: CASSFTRTDNYGYTF.

This clonotype was picked up a small number of times. J is TRBJ2-7 and V is TRBV18, with D perhaps TRBD1 (6 bases). There are 16 residues in the CDR3. The germline gives CDR1 KGHSH, CDR2 LQKENI. Trimming took 3 bases from V and 0 from J, leaving 15 bases between them. CDR3 in amino acids: CASSPNTGKPSYEQYF. Here the CDR3 DNA reads TGTGCCAGCTCACCCAATACAGGGAAGCCCTCCTACGAGCAGTACTTC.

The chain couples TRBV18 to TRBJ1-2, with D hard to call. The length of the CDR3 is 13 residues. CDR1 and CDR2 (germline): KGHSH, LQKENI. V was cut by 0 bases and J by 6 bases, with 8 bases left in between. The CDR3 DNA reads as TGTGCCAGCTCACCACCGAAAGAAGATGGCTACACCTTC. Protein product: CASSPPKEDGYTF.

The chain combines TRBV6-6 with TRBJ2-7, with a tentative D call TRBD1 (5 bases). The CDR3 contains 15 residues. The V and J ends lost 0 bases and 3 bases respectively, with 12 bases between them. Germline CDR1 and CDR2: MNHNY and SVGAGI (reference sequence). Written as DNA, the CDR3 is TGTGCCAGCAGTTACTCGAAATCGCAGGGCTACGAGCAGTACTTC. Translating gives CASSYSKSQGYEQYF.

This clonotype was counted only a few times. The CDR3 DNA sequence: TGTGCCAGCAGTTCCCGGGAAGGCTATGGCTACACCTTC. It codes for CASSSREGYGYTF. The chain employs TRBV12-3 or TRBV12-4 and TRBJ1-2; no firm D call. The CDR3 has 13 amino acids. Trimming cost V 4 bases and J 4 bases, with 10 bases left between them.

The chain carries TRBV6-5 and TRBJ2-7; 9 nucleotides match TRBD1. Germline V gene data show CDR1 as MNHEY and CDR2 as SVGAGI. Trimming at V came to 5 bases and at J to 5 bases, leaving 4 bases not matched to a gene. The CDR3 runs to 13 residues. CDR3 coding DNA: TGTGCCAGCAGTACAAACAGGGGGCACGAGCAGTACTTC. Amino acids: CASSTNRGHEQYF.

This clonotype was seen at least ten times. The chain recombines TRBV20-1 with TRBJ1-1; no clear D gene. With 6 bases removed from V and 5 bases from J, the gap between germline ends came to 10 bases. The CDR3 totals 11 residues. Germline CDR1 DFQATT, CDR2 SNEGSKA (reference sequence). CDR3 sequence: CSAPLGTEAFF. CDR3 sequence (DNA): TGCAGTGCGCCCCTTGGTACTGAAGCTTTCTTT.

The table lists this clonotype with a few counts. The chain uses TRBV11-2 and TRBJ1-1; 8 bases are a match to TRBD1. Looked up from germline, CDR1 is SGHAT and CDR2 is FQNNGV. The CDR3 runs 17 residues. V lost 2 bases and J lost 5; bases outside the gene matches: 13. CDR3 DNA sequence: TGTGCCAGCAGCTTAAGAGGGACAGGTTACCGATGGACTGAAGCTTTCTTT. It codes for CASSLRGTGYRWTEAFF.

This clonotype has a handful of counts. The rearrangement joins TRBV29-1 to TRBJ2-1; D gene unclear. Trimming took off 4 bases at V and 9 bases at J, with 7 bases between the two ends. Germline V gene lookup returns CDR1 SQVTM and CDR2 ANQGSEA. This CDR3 region has 10 residues. The CDR3 region has the DNA TGCAGCGTTGCCGCAGTTGAGCAGTTCTTC. This encodes CSVAAVEQFF.

In nucleotides, the CDR3 is TGTGCCAGCAGGAGGGAAGGAAGGGAAAAACTGTTTTTT. This codes for CASRREGREKLFF. The chain is built from TRBV2 and TRBJ1-4; D gene unclear. Looked up from germline, CDR1 is SNHLY and CDR2 is FYNNEI. The CDR3 sequence is 13 residues long. V was trimmed by 6 bases and J by 8 bases, leaving 13 bases between them. The whole variable domain, filled in from reference TRBV2 and TRBJ1-4, reads EPEVTQTPSHQVTQMGQEVILRCVPISNHLYFYWYRQILGQKVEFLVSFYNNEISEKSEIFDDQFSVERPDGSNFTLKIRSTKLEDSAMYFCASRREGREKLFFGSGTQLSVL.

This clonotype was observed many times. The chain links TRBV30 to TRBJ2-7, with TRBD2 matching over 11 bases. Germline CDR1 and CDR2: GTSNPN and SVGIG (reference sequence). This CDR3 contains 17 residues. The V segment lost 4 bases and the J segment 4 bases; nucleotides outside the gene matches: 15. In DNA, the CDR3 is TGTGCCTGGACCGCGGCAGGGGCCGGGACTAGCGGATACGAGCAGTACTTC. The encoded protein is CAWTAAGAGTSGYEQYF.

This clonotype was recorded a few times. The rearrangement uses TRBV30 and TRBJ2-7; D is uncertain. Germline CDR1 GTSNPN, CDR2 SVGIG (reference sequence). The CDR3 extends over 13 amino acids. V dropped 0 bases and J dropped 5 bases, with 11 bases sitting between them. Written as DNA, the CDR3 is TGTGCCTGGAGTGTACGGCTTCCCGACGAGCAGTACTTC. This gives the protein CAWSVRLPDEQYF.

This clonotype has just a few counts. The chain couples TRBV7-2 to TRBJ2-3; D is perhaps TRBD1 (5 bases). The CDR3 loop spans 15 amino acids. Germline CDR1 is SGHTA and CDR2 is FQGNSA. The ends were cut back, 5 bases at V and 1 base at J, with 13 bases in the middle. The CDR3 spells CASSPRQSRTDTQYF. The CDR3 DNA sequence: TGTGCCAGCAGCCCTAGACAGAGTCGCACAGATACGCAGTATTTT.

This clonotype was seen at least ten times. The rearrangement uses TRBV12-3 or TRBV12-4 and TRBJ2-1; 9 bases match TRBD2. The CDR3 is 15 amino acids. The V segment lost 5 bases and the J segment 5 bases; nucleotides outside the gene matches: 7. CDR3 residues: CASSTGTSYNNEQFF. The CDR3 nucleotides read TGTGCCAGCAGTACCGGGACTAGCTATAACAATGAGCAGTTCTTC.

This rearrangement joins TRBV20-1 to TRBJ1-1; D is unresolved. The V end was cut by 0 bases, the J end by 0 bases, with 14 bases between. Germline values: CDR1 DFQATT, CDR2 SNEGSKA (reference sequence). The CDR3 has 16 amino acids. In DNA form, the CDR3 reads TGCAGTGCTAGAGAACGAAGGTTCGGGATGAACACTGAAGCTTTCTTT. Its translation is CSARERRFGMNTEAFF.

This clonotype was counted between two and nine times. The chain carries TRBV4-1 and TRBJ2-1; no firm D call. This CDR3 has 12 residues. Germline CDR1 is MGHRA and CDR2 is YSYEKL. The V end lost 3 bases, the J end lost 4 bases, and 4 bases lay between the germline ends. CDR3 coding DNA: TGCGCCAGCAGCCAGACGTACAATGAGCAGTTCTTC. It codes for CASSQTYNEQFF.

The rearrangement links TRBV7-8 to TRBJ2-3; 9 bases line up with TRBD1. Germline V gene lookup returns CDR1 SGHVS and CDR2 FQNEAQ. The CDR3 extends over 15 amino acids. V gave up 5 bases and J gave up 5 bases; unmatched junction bases: 8. CDR3 DNA sequence: TGTGCCAGCAGCCCGGGACAGGGATCCGGAGATACGCAGTATTTT. Translated, it gives CASSPGQGSGDTQYF. The full variable domain, completed using reference TRBV7-8 and TRBJ2-3, is GAGVSQSPRYKVAKRGQDVALRCDPISGHVSLFWYQQALGQGPEFLTYFQNEAQLDKSGLPSDRFFAERPEGSVSTLKIQRTQQEDSAVYLCASSPGQGSGDTQYFGPGTRLTVL.

This clonotype was counted ten times or more. The chain couples TRBV12-3 or TRBV12-4 to TRBJ2-3; D gene unclear. The CDR3 is 15 amino acids. Between the trimmed V and J ends, which lost 6 bases and 3 bases, there was a span of 16 bases. This CDR3 reads CASSPGGQTTDTQYF. The CDR3 nucleotides are TGTGCCAGCAGCCCCGGTGGTCAGACGACAGATACGCAGTATTTT.

This clonotype was seen many times. The rearrangement joins TRBV7-2 to TRBJ2-3, with 7 bases that match TRBD2. Germline values: CDR1 SGHTA, CDR2 FQGNSA. This CDR3 contains 15 residues. The V segment lost 4 bases and the J segment 2 bases; nucleotides outside the gene matches: 6. CDR3 DNA: TGTGCCAGCAGCTCAGCGCGGGACTACACAGATACGCAGTATTTT. The encoded protein is CASSSARDYTDTQYF.

This clonotype was recorded only once. The chain has TRBV12-3 or TRBV12-4 and TRBJ1-1, with D possibly being TRBD1 (6 bases). The CDR3 runs 14 residues. Trimming removed 6 bases from V and 4 bases from J, with 15 bases in between. Here the CDR3 DNA reads TGTGCCAGCAGCCGACCAGGGGTGTCCACTGAAGCTTTCTTT. This codes for CASSRPGVSTEAFF.

The V call is TRBV29-1, the J call TRBJ2-3, with 8 bases identical to TRBD2. The CDR3 has 14 amino acids. Germline V gives CDR1 SQVTM, CDR2 ANQGSEA. J was trimmed by 1 base and V by 0 bases; bases with no gene match: 0. This chain's CDR3 is CSVEEAGGTDTQYF. Written as DNA, the CDR3 is TGCAGCGTTGAAGAAGCGGGAGGCACAGATACGCAGTATTTT.

The chain carries TRBV5-1 and TRBJ1-3; D is unclear. V lost 0 bases, J lost 1 base, and 8 bases lay in between. The germline gives CDR1 SGHRS, CDR2 YFSETQ. The CDR3 consists of 15 residues. Here the CDR3 reads CASSLEAASGNTIYF. CDR3 nucleotides: TGCGCCAGCAGCTTGGAGGCAGCTTCTGGAAACACCATATATTTT.

At least ten counts were recorded for this clonotype. Compared with germline, one end of the junction differs, possibly owing to a read error. This rearrangement joins TRBV5-6 to TRBJ1-1; no reliable D call. The length of the CDR3 is 12 residues. In germline, CDR1 is SGHDT, CDR2 YYEEEE. CDR3 residues: CASTLISVEAFF. The DNA of the CDR3 is TGTGCCAGCACCTTGATTTCGGTTGAAGCTTTCTTT.

The sample holds many counts of this clonotype. At one of its ends the junction is not consistent with the germline gene, which may arise from a read error. The chain joins TRBV6-1 to TRBJ1-3; D call uncertain. The CDR3 totals 18 residues. Germline CDR1 MNHNS, CDR2 SASEGT. CDR3 nucleotide sequence: TGTGCCAGCAGTGGGAGAGACCCCAGAGCATTCTCTGAAAACACCATATATTTT. Protein sequence: CASSGRDPRAFSENTIYF.

V gene TRBV19 combines with J gene TRBJ2-3; 12 bases match TRBD2. V lost 2 bases and J lost 2; bases outside the gene matches: 2. The CDR3 is 16 residues long. Per the germline V gene, CDR1 is LNHDA and CDR2 is SQIVND (reference sequence). CDR3 loop: CASSIRLAGATDTQYF. The CDR3 DNA reads as TGTGCCAGTAGTATACGACTAGCGGGAGCCACAGATACGCAGTATTTT. Full variable domain (rest looked up from reference TRBV19 and TRBJ2-3): DGGITQSPKYLFRKEGQNVTLSCEQNLNHDAMYWYRQDPGQGLRLIYYSQIVNDFQKGDIAEGYSVSREKKESFPLTVTSAQKNPTAFYLCASSIRLAGATDTQYFGPGTRLTVL.

This clonotype has a count of ten or more. The gene calls are TRBV5-1 and TRBJ1-2, with D maybe TRBD1 (6 bases). The V end lost 5 bases, the J end lost 4 bases, and 15 bases lay between the germline ends. Germline assignment: CDR1 SGHRS and CDR2 YFSETQ. CDR3 size: 14 residues. In nucleotides, the CDR3 is TGCGCCAGCAGGGAACAGACAGGTAGCTATGGCTACACCTTC. Translated, it gives CASREQTGSYGYTF.

This clonotype was recorded a few times. CDR3 coding DNA: TGTGCCAGTAGTTCCGGGACCCAGCAATACAATGAGCAGTTCTTC. Translating gives CASSSGTQQYNEQFF. This sequence joins TRBV19 and TRBJ2-1; D possibly matches TRBD1 or TRBD2 (5 bases each). The V and J ends lost 5 bases and 4 bases respectively, with 15 bases between them. CDR3 size: 15 residues. CDR1 is LNHDA, CDR2 SQIVND, per germline (reference sequence).

This clonotype has ten or more counts. The rearrangement links TRBV5-1 to TRBJ2-1; D is possibly TRBD2 (5 bases). CDR1 is SGHRS, CDR2 YFSETQ, per germline. The CDR3 has 12 amino acids. The germline V and J ends were trimmed by 0 bases and 10 bases, with 8 bases remaining between them. DNA for the CDR3: TGCGCCAGCAGCTTGGCCCCGGGGGAGCAGTTCTTC. Its protein product is CASSLAPGEQFF.